This TCR beta chain was profiled in a study of cytomegalovirus exposure and HLA in healthy donors (dated 2017 in TCRdb). Study-wide context: An earlier analysis of some 500 of the donors reported 250 to 350 Gb of sequence data and 120 million or so unique TCR beta sequences from about 200 million T cells. Besides the first cohort of roughly 660 subjects, a separate validation cohort made up of around 120 different subjects was used. The study used immunosequencing to profile the T cell repertoires of approximately 640 subjects and linked those repertoires to cytomegalovirus serostatus. Among a few hundred genotyped donors of the cohort, an average of about 240,000 unique TCR beta nucleotide sequences were sequenced per donor, roughly a sixth of them non-productive. Every repertoire in the discovery cohort had been generated on one and the same sequencing platform. Roughly 5 DR-DQ haplotypes were handled as single units for association and clustering because linkage in the cohort was strong. In a later analysis, previously published TCR beta repertoires from 666 donors were re-analyzed and high-resolution HLA genotyping was added so that TCR occurrence patterns could be studied. Genome-wide SNP genotypes for about 60% of the roughly 670 donors were used in a later genetic analysis, which treated that subset as a discovery cohort. The genetic ancestry cluster associated with self-reported Caucasian donors included about 84% of the roughly 380 genotyped donors. High-throughput TCR immunosequencing, statistical association of individual TCRs with disease status, and machine learning were combined to predict cytomegalovirus infection status. Rather than using new phenotypic data, the later analysis identified candidate immune exposures from TCR beta sequences and from how often those sequences occurred across donors. To decide whether each TCR beta V gene segment behaved as functional or pseudogenic, an earlier analysis of fewer than 750 of the donors relied on high-throughput TCR beta sequencing. The aim of the study was to test whether cataloging public T cell receptors could identify signatures of past pathogen exposure. Typing coverage differed by locus: A, B, C, DRB1 and DQB1 were typed in about 620-630 donors, DQA1 in around 500, DPA1 in 600 to 610, and DPB1 in around 440. An early release covering about 600 HLA-typed donors comprised 300 to 350 gigabases of sequencing data and some 79 million unique TCR sequences. Both class I and class II loci were covered by HLA typing, at four-digit resolution. Alongside the repertoire data, information on donor age, sex, ethnicity and CMV serostatus was compiled. Overall study outcomes, separate from this receptor: A further reported finding was that TCR beta sequences accurately predicted the HLA-A and HLA-B alleles for most subjects in the first cohort. In vitro tests confirmed that a few of the cytomegalovirus-associated TCR beta chains recognize cytomegalovirus antigens. Some IMGT-functional V segments, including TRBV6-2 and TRBV6-3, could not be told apart with the 87-base-pair reads, so those segments were excluded. Correlated functional status among segregating V segments might be attributable to linkage disequilibrium, but an unknown experimental factor could not be ruled out. A later analysis found that HLA-associated TCR beta chains were more clonally expanded and had lower generation probabilities than equally common non-associated chains. The only immune exposure information available for the cohort was CMV serostatus. According to a later analysis, TCR association rates differed among HLA loci, with DRB1 alleles showing the most associated TCRs and HLA-C alleles showing the fewest. It was suggested by the authors that the approach could potentially be generalized to other disease states and immunological phenotypes. Most TCR sequences were seen in very few donors, while some public TCRs were found in many individuals. At a false discovery rate of 0.05, a later analysis linked approximately 18,000 TCR beta sequences to specific HLA alleles. Compared with the roughly 710-donor mean, donors in an Asian-associated ancestry cluster had fewer N-insertions in productive TCRs, according to a later genetic analysis. V-gene and J-gene trimming of TCR beta chains was associated with a missense DCLRE1C variant in a later genetic analysis, and the association was replicated in an independent cohort. Most CMV-associated TCR beta chains appeared to be HLA-restricted in a later analysis, and the HLA associations seemed to be driven largely by CMV exposure. Presence/absence analyses assumed roughly uniform sequencing depth across donors, an assumption that may not hold. The study gave a list of more than 150 TCR beta chains associated with cytomegalovirus. A cluster of highly shared sequence variants was judged likely to be a technical artifact of the sequencing pipeline. Broadly in line with IMGT annotations, most TCR beta V segments showed up in productive rearrangements about 87% or about 30% of the time in an earlier analysis of 587 of the donors. The classifier was reported to diagnose cytomegalovirus status with high specificity and sensitivity in both the original cohort and the validation cohort. In this cohort, only TCR beta chains were sequenced, and detectable features were limited by the absence of alpha or paired-chain data. Several of the top co-occurrence clusters appeared to be linked to parvovirus B19, influenza, CMV and Epstein-Barr virus, according to a later analysis. Over 15 rarely observed V segments, including chromosome 9 orphons, were excluded from the earlier analysis of about 500 of the donors because counts were too low. Assigning TCR associations to individual alleles was difficult when HLA alleles, especially DR and DQ, strongly co-occurred. Because some donors lacked HLA typing at each locus, the association tests relied only on the typed subset.

Library prep was done by the immunoSEQ multiplex PCR assay. A mixture of 60 forward primers for TCR Vbeta segments and 13 reverse primers for TCR Jbeta segments was used in the multiplex PCR. The CDR3 region of rearranged TCR beta genes was amplified from genomic DNA with a multiplex PCR assay. On the Illumina HiSeq System, the amplified TCR beta libraries were sequenced as 87-base-pair reads. The study's processing was this. In a later analysis, some 80 million unique TCR beta chains were counted across the roughly 670 repertoires, and roughly 10 million of these chains were shared by at least two donors. Raw reads were error-corrected and collapsed into unique sequences with a nearest-neighbor algorithm that merged closely related sequences to remove PCR and sequencing errors. CDR3 sequences were aligned to IMGT reference sequences to assign V, D and J gene segments. Each retained sequence needed at least a six-nucleotide match to both a V gene segment and a J gene segment. Rearrangements were called productive when the CDR3 lacked stop codons and stayed in frame with V and J; all others were non-productive. Following IMGT convention, CDR3 was defined as the stretch from the second conserved V-encoded cysteine up to the conserved J-encoded phenylalanine. In an earlier analysis of 587 of the donors, sequences lacking an unambiguous match to a single V gene segment were excluded. In an earlier analysis of several hundred of the donors, a V segment was called functional when productive rearrangements were above 56.7%, and segregating when the standard deviation between donors exceeded 5%. A statistical classification framework was developed to diagnose cytomegalovirus status using the catalog of TCR beta chain sequences. A later analysis assigned V and J genes by comparing TCR nucleotide sequences with IMGT/GENE-DB human TR gene sequences. A later analysis assigned CDR3 sequences and most-parsimonious VDJ recombination scenarios with the TCRdist pipeline. In a later analysis, each TCR beta chain was defined by its CDR3 amino acid sequence together with its V-gene family, and reads without a unique V-gene family were excluded. In a later analysis, 550 to 650 highly shared, low-generation-probability nucleotide sequences were removed to address suspected cross-contamination and a sequencing artifact. A later analysis calculated a clonal expansion index for each public chain from normalized within-repertoire ranks of inferred template counts. Generation probabilities in a later analysis came from a VDJ recombination model fitted to out-of-frame rearrangements, and those results were checked against IGoR. Hypergeometric tests were used in a later analysis to score TCR-TCR, TCR-HLA and TCR-CMV co-occurrence, with a repertoire-size bias correction applied to the TCR pairs. False discovery rates were estimated in a later analysis by permuting HLA or CMV assignments 20 times. In a later analysis, co-occurring TCRs were grouped using DBSCAN, with TCRdist sequence similarity added in when clustering inside HLA-allele-positive subsets. Repertoires with fewer than 30,000 or more than 120,000 public chains were left out of co-occurrence clustering, as were five repertoires with anomalous nucleotide sharing. Held by TCRdb, this immuneACCESS table contains in-frame sequences only and omits some clones. Under half of the omission traces to an unresolved V gene where checked; the cause of the rest is unknown. Clonal size and the V and J genes are those of that table, whereas D and trimming came from the DNA. The sample table contains about 120,000 clones; only one count was recorded for around 81% of them. The biggest ten clones account for less than 2.5% of the sample.

The cohort comprised around 690 healthy bone marrow donors. All cohort members were sampled while nominally healthy, although unrecorded immune exposures were likely present. The donor tested CMV seronegative, placing the donor among the roughly 340 seronegative members of the cohort. Each donor provided a peripheral blood sample, and peripheral blood mononuclear cells were used for TCR beta sequencing. Genomic DNA was extracted from the blood cell samples with the Qiagen DNeasy Blood Extraction Kit. Remarks on this clone: Its target antigen remains unknown. No per-base quality is available; no much larger clone lies one base away.

From its cysteine to its phenylalanine, the CDR3 spans 14 amino acids. The kept DNA is CDR3 alone, 42 bases in frame from the first base. CDR1 and CDR2 were assigned from the germline V gene as MNHEY and SVGAGI. V is cut back by 4 bases and J by 8 bases, with 7 bases in the junction unmatched. This receptor was obtained from a woman in her 40s in good health and CMV-seronegative. What was sequenced was PBMCs. The rearranged chain carries TRBV6-5 and TRBJ1-2; TRBD1 aligns with 10 central bases. The DNA sequence is as follows: TGTGCCAGCAGTTCCGTCAGGGACAGGGGCGGCTACACCTTC. It specifies CASSSVRDRGGYTF.